This T cell receptor (beta chain) was identified during a study of blood T cell repertoires in COVID-19. The CDR3 consists of 16 residues. CDR1 and CDR2 (germline): SGHTA, FQGNSA. Trimming removed 5 bases from V and 3 bases from J; junction bases left unmatched: 11. The method was immunoSEQ multiplex PCR; TCRdb's version includes in-frame clones alone and lacks a portion of them. This repertoire shows about 140,000 clones, around 81% found once; its top ten account for approximately 8%. This receptor was identified in a human donor in a cohort sampled during active COVID-19. Sequencing was performed on peripheral blood. The chain joins TRBV7-2 to TRBJ2-7; 9 nucleotides agree with TRBD2. CDR3 sequence: CASSDPGLAFDYEQYF. The CDR3 DNA sequence: TGTGCCAGCAGCGACCCGGGACTAGCCTTCGACTACGAGCAGTACTTC.